Sequencing of this T cell receptor beta chain was carried out in a study of T cell responses to AZD1222 COVID-19 vaccine (dated by TCRdb to the early 2020s). Regarding the complete study: AZD1222 recipients with second doses at about 4 weeks or about 12 weeks were pooled, because spike-specific TCR depth and breadth did not differ between schedules. TCR sequencing covered 233 trial participants: nearly 210 given two doses of AZD1222 and around 26 given two doses of MenACWY control vaccine. Trial participants were enrolled by age into 18-55, 56-69 and 70-plus year subgroups, with around 150, 28 and 57 TCR-sequenced participants respectively. Points the paper makes about the study in general: Conclusions about previously exposed vaccinees are limited, since just five or six AZD1222 recipients were seropositive for SARS-CoV-2 at baseline. In the small 56-69-year group, the increase in depth fell short of significance, most likely because of low power. Because no day 14 peak-response samples were available, the repertoires could be characterized only after the peak T cell response. Spike-specific TCR breadth and depth rose significantly after two AZD1222 doses compared with day 0 and with MenACWY recipients. Vaccine-associated CD4 TCRs spanned the whole spike protein, with dominant responses in regions 160-218 and 743-854. Epitopes outside the regions mutated in the B.1.351 and B.1.1.7 variants were reportedly recognized by nearly half of the unique spike-specific TCRs. Participants were mostly white British and included more females than males, and it was suggested by the authors that clonal diversity may have been underestimated.

The time point label of this sample denotes: baseline before first vaccination. Vaccinee samples came from UK trials COV001 and COV002, including a single-blind randomized controlled phase 2/3 trial of AZD1222 (ChAdOx1 nCoV-19) in healthy adults. For TCRbeta chain sequencing, PBMC samples were collected from trial participants at day 0 and at day 28 after the second dose. On this clone itself: It lacks a known antigen. No clone much larger than this one lies a single base away; base qualities are absent.

The CDR3 regions of human TCRbeta chains were analyzed by immunosequencing. The authors processed their data as follows. Repertoire TCRs were matched against a reference library of SARS-CoV-2-specific TCRs generated with the MIRA antigen-specificity platform. Breadth was defined as the fraction of unique TCRs that were SARS-CoV-2-associated. Depth was defined as the fraction of total T cells that were SARS-CoV-2-associated. Using the MIRA data, every spike-specific TCR was mapped to the spike region that the TCR reacted to and assigned to either a CD4 or a CD8 class. Log10-transformed breadth and depth values were compared by one-way ANOVA with Sidak's multiple comparisons tests. TCRdb's version of the immuneACCESS table is confined to in-frame rearrangements and falls short of the full clone set. An unresolved V gene accounts for under half of the shortfall where checked; the remainder is of unknown origin. V, J and clone size were drawn from that table, and D and trimming were deduced from the DNA. Across this sample there are 95,000 to 150,000 clones, with 85% to 90% seen only once. The ten top clones hold around 30% of the sample.

Including the terminal cysteine and phenylalanine, the CDR3 comprises 19 residues. Here the CDR3 DNA is all that survives: 57 bases in frame from base 1. In the germline V gene (reference sequence), CDR1 corresponds to MNHEY and CDR2 to SMNVEV. Trimming takes 5 bases from V and 3 bases from J, and the germline ends sit 29 bases apart. The chain joins TRBV27 to TRBJ2-7; the D gene identity is not certain. The source is an adult in good health. The specimen was peripheral blood, collected on day 0 of AZD1222 vaccination. The CDR3 loop reads CASSPQPLGWEAHGYEQYF. The sequence in DNA is TGTGCCAGCAGTCCCCAGCCCCTGGGTTGGGAAGCACACGGCTACGAGCAGTACTTC.